This TCR beta chain was recorded in a study of molecular identifiers for immune sequencing clone quantification. Broader study findings: Detection of one spiked Jurkat cell's TCR RNA reportedly worked in around 1 million naive cells.

Sorted naive CD8 T cells were those defined as CD8+CD4-CCR7+CD45RA+. Concerning this clonotype itself: Its antigen is not known.

Germline V gives CDR1 SGHDN, CDR2 FVKESK. Trimming removed 6 bases from V and 0 bases from J, with 9 bases in between. CDR3 length: 14 amino acids. TCRdb passed the PCR reads through MiXCR, listing each CDR3 protein once. The sample consists of about half a million distinct CDR3 sequences, around 23% of them appearing once. Material: naive CD8+ T cells from blood, with Jurkat cell RNA spiked in. Documented subset: FACS-sorted CD8+CD4-CCR7+CD45RA+ naive T cells. This receptor was taken from a human donor in good health. Some libraries in this study had Jurkat cell RNA spiked in. The V gene is TRBV14, the J gene TRBJ1-3; D gene ambiguous. CDR3 coding DNA: TGTGCCAGCAGGAAGGTTGGCTCTGGAAACACCATATATTTT. It encodes CASRKVGSGNTIYF.